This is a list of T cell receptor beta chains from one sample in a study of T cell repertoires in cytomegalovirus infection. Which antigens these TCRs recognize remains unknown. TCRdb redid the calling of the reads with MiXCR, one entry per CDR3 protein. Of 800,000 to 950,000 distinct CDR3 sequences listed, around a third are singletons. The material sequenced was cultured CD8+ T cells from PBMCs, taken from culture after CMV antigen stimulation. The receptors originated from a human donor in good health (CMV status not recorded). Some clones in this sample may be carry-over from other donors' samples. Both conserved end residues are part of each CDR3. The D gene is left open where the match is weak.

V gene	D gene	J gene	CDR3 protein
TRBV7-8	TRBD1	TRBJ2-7	CASSFRDSNSYEQYF
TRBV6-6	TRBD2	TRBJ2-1	CATGNGGASEQFF
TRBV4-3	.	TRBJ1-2	CASSQLDTGYGYTF
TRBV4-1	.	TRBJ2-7	CASSQESNSYYEQYF
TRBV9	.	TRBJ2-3	CASSVAGQRFDSTDTQYF
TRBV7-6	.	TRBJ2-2	CASSAELSGELFF
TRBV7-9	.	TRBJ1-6	CASSLGAANNSPLHF
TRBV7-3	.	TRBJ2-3	CASAVNGAGTDTQYF
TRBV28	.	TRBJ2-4	CASSAGGAKNIQYF
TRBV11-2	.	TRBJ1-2	CASSLGGTLRYGYTF
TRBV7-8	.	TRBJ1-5	CASSLEQLSNQPQHF